This TCR beta chain was recovered during a study of blood T cell repertoires in COVID-19. Study background: The United States, Italy and Spain were the sources of the acute and convalescent COVID-19 samples. Nucleic acid was either cDNA or gDNA, and it came from T cells, B-cell-depleted T cells, or PBMCs.

CDR3 length: 14 amino acids. CDR1 is SGHTA and CDR2 is FQGNSA in the germline V gene. With 1 base clipped from V and 10 bases from J, the junction kept 4 bases outside the gene matches. Source study methods: Researchers report that nucleated cell counts were estimated from reference gene primer amplification. Clones were sequenced by immunoSEQ multiplex PCR, and TCRdb holds only the in-frame ones, with some missing. V and J calls and clone size are those listed in that table; D and trimming were worked out from the DNA. Altogether around 41,000 clones are present, 87% being singletons, with the ten largest covering around 10%.

This sequence was found in a woman of 80 years or more with active COVID-19. The rearrangement joins TRBV7-2 to TRBJ1-6, with 7 nucleotides matching TRBD1. Sequenced sample: peripheral blood. CDR3 protein: CASSLDRGRSPLHF. CDR3 DNA: TGTGCCAGCAGCTTAGACAGGGGCAGATCACCCCTCCACTTT.